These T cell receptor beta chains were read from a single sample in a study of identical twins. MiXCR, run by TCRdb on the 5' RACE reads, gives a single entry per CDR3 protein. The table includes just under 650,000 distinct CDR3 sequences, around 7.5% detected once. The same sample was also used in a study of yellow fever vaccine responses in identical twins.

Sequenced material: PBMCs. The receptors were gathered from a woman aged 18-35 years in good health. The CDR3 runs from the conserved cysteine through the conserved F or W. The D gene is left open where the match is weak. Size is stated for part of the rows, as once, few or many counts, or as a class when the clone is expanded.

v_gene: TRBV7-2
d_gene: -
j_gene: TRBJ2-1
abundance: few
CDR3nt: TGTGCCAGCAGGAATAGCTCCTACAATGAGCAGTTCTTC
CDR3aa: CASRNSSYNEQFF

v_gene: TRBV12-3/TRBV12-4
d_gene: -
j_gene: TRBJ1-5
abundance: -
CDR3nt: TGTGCCAGCACCTTAAGCCTGGGGGGGTTCAATCAGCCCCAGCATTTT
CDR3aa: CASTLSLGGFNQPQHF

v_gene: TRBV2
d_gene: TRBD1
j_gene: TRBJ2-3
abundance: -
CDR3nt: TGTGCCAGCAGCGCTAGACAGGGGGCTCCTGGCACAGATACGCAGTATTTT
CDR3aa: CASSARQGAPGTDTQYF

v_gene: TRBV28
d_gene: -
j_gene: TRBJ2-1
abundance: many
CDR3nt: TGTGCCAGCAGAAGTCTTTCTCCGACAGCCAGCTCCTACAATGAGCAGTTCTTC
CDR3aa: CASRSLSPTASSYNEQFF

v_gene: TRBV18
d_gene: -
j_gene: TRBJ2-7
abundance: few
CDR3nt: TGTGCCAGCTCACCGGGAGGGGGACGATTGGTGGGCTCCTACGAGCAGTACTTC
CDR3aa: CASSPGGGRLVGSYEQYF

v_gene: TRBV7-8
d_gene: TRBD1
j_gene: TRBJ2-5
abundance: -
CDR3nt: TGTGCCAGCAGCCAAGCGTCCGACAGGGGCAGTGAGACCCAGTACTTC
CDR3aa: CASSQASDRGSETQYF

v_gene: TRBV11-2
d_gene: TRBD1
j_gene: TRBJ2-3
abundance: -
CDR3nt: TGTGCCAGCAGCTTAGCCGGGACAGGGACCACAGATACGCAGTATTTT
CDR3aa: CASSLAGTGTTDTQYF

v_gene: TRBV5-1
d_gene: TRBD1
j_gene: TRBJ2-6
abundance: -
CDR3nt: TGCGCCAGCAGCCCCCGACGGACAGGTCAAGATTCCTCTGGGGCCAACGTCCTGACTTTC
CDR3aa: CASSPRRTGQDSSGANVLTF

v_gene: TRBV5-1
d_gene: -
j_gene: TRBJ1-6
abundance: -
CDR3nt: TGCGCCAGCAGCCCGTCCGGGGATTATAATTCACCCCTCCACTTT
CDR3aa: CASSPSGDYNSPLHF

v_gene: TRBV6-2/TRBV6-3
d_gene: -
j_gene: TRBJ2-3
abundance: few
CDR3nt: TGTGCCAGCAGTTTTGTGTCGGGGGCAGATACGCAGTATTTT
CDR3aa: CASSFVSGADTQYF

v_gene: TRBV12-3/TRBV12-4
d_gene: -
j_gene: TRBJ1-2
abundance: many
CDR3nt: TGTGCCAGCAGTTTCTCACAGACTATCTATGGCTACACCTTC
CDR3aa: CASSFSQTIYGYTF

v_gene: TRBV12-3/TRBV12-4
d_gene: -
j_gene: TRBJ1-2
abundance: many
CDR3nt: TGTGCCAGCAGTTTAGAGGCATATGGCTACACCTTC
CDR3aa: CASSLEAYGYTF

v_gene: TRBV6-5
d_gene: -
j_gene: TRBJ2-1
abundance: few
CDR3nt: TGTGCCACCGTCGGCTCCCATGAGCAGTTCTTC
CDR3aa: CATVGSHEQFF

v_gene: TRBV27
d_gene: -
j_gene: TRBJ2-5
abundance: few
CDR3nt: TGTGCCAGCAGTTTGGGGACTGCCCCCGGGACCCAGTACTTC
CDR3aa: CASSLGTAPGTQYF

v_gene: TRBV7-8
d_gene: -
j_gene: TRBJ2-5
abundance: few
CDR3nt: TGTGCCAGCAGCTGGTATGGTGGGACCCAGTACTTC
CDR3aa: CASSWYGGTQYF

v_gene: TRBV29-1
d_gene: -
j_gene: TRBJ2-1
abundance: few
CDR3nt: TGCAGCGTGGTGACCGGGACCAGAAATGAGCAGTTCTTC
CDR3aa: CSVVTGTRNEQFF

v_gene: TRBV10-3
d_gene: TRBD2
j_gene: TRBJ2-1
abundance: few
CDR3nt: TGTGCCATCACCCAGACTTGGACTAGCGGGAGCCATGAGCAGTTCTTC
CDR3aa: CAITQTWTSGSHEQFF

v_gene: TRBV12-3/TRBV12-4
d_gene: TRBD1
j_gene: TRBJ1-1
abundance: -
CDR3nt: TGTGCCAGCAGCACCGGGACAGGGATCACTGAAGCTTTCTTT
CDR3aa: CASSTGTGITEAFF

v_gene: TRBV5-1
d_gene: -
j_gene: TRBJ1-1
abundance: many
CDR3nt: TGCGCCAGCAGCTTTGTTGGGGAGGGGAACACTGAAGCTTTCTTT
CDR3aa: CASSFVGEGNTEAFF

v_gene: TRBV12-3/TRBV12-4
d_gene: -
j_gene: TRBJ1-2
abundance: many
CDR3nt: TGTGCCAGCAGTTCCCCGGGAGACTATGGCTACACCTTC
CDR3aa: CASSSPGDYGYTF

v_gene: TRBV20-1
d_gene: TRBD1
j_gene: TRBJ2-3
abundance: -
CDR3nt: TGCTGTGCTAGTGATTCCCGGGACAGGGGTTTCCCAGATACGCAGTATTTT
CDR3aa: CCASDSRDRGFPDTQYF

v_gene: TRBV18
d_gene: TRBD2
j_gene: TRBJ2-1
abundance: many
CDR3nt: TGTGCCAGCTCACCAAGCGGGGGTAACTACAATGAGCAGTTCTTC
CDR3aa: CASSPSGGNYNEQFF

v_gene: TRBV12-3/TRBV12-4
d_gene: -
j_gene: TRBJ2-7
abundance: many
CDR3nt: TGTGCCAGCAGTTTTGGTCTCTACGAGCAGTACTTC
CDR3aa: CASSFGLYEQYF

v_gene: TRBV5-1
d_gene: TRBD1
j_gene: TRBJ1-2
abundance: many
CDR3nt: TGCGCCAGCAGCCCAGCACTCGTGACAGGGCTTGGCTACACCTTC
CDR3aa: CASSPALVTGLGYTF

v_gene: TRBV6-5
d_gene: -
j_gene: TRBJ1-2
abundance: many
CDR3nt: TGTGCCAGCTACAGGGTTGGTGGCTACACCTTC
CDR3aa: CASYRVGGYTF

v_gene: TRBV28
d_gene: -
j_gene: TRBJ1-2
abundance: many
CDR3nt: TGTGCCAGCAGGCAACAGGGTGGCTATGGCTACACCTTC
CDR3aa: CASRQQGGYGYTF

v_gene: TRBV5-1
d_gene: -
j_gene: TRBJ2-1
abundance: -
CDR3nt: TGCGCCAGCAGCCCGAGCGGGCTTCTCGATGAGCAGTTCTTC
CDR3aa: CASSPSGLLDEQFF

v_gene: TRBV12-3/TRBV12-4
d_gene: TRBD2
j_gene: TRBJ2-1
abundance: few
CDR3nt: TGTGCCAGCAGTCCGACTAGCGGGGGGGCTGGTGAGCAGTTCTTC
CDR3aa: CASSPTSGGAGEQFF

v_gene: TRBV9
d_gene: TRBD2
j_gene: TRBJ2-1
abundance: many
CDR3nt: TGTGCCAGCAGCGACCCGGGTAGCGGGAGCTCCTACAATGAGCAGTTCTTC
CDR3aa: CASSDPGSGSSYNEQFF

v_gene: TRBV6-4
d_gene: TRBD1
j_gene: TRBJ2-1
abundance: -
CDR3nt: TGTGCCAGCAGTGACGAGGGACAGACCCCTTACAATGAGCAGTTCTTC
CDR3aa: CASSDEGQTPYNEQFF

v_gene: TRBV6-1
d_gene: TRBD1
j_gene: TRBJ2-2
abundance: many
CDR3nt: TGTGCCAGCACGGTGGACAGGGGAGCGAACACCGGGGAGCTGTTTTTT
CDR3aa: CASTVDRGANTGELFF

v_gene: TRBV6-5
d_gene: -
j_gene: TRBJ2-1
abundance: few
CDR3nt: TGTGCCAGCAGCTTAGGCGGGGGCCACAATGAGCAGTTCTTC
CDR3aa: CASSLGGGHNEQFF

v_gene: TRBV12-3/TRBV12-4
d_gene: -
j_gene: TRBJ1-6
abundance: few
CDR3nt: TGTGCCAGCAGGAAACAGGGTAATAATTCACCCCTCCACTTT
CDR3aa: CASRKQGNNSPLHF

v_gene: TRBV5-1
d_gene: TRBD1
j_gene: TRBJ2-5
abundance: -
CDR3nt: TGCGCCAGCAGCTTGGAGGGACAGCGGTTGGAGACCCAGTACTTC
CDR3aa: CASSLEGQRLETQYF

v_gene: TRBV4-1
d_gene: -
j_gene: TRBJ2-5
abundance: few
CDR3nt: TGCGCCAGCAGCCAAGAACGGGGGCCAAGAGGGGGATCAAGAGAGACCCAGTACTTC
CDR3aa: CASSQERGPRGGSRETQYF

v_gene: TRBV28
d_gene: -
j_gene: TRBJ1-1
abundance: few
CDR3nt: TGTGCCAGCAGTTCACTTGAGATCCGCCCGGAGAGGATGAACACTGAAGCTTTCTTT
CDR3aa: CASSSLEIRPERMNTEAFF

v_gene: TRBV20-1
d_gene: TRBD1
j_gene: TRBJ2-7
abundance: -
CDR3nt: TGCAGTGCTAGAGTAATAGGTTTGGGACAGGTTCCCTACGAGCAGTACTTC
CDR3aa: CSARVIGLGQVPYEQYF

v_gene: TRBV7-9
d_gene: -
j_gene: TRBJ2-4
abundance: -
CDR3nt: TGTGCCAGCAGCTTTATCGGGTGGCCAGGGAGCGCAAACATTCAGTACTTC
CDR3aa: CASSFIGWPGSANIQYF

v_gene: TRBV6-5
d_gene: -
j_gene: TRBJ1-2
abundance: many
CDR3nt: TGTGCCAGCAGTTACTCTGGGGGGAACTATGGCTACACCTTC
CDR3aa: CASSYSGGNYGYTF

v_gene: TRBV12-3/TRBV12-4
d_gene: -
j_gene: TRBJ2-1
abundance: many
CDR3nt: TGTGCCAGCAGTTTAAAGAGCTCCTACAATGAGCAGTTCTTC
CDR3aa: CASSLKSSYNEQFF

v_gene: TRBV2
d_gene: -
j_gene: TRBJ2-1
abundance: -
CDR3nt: TGTGCCAGCAGGGAAGGGCGCTCCTACAATGAGCAGTTCTTC
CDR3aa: CASREGRSYNEQFF